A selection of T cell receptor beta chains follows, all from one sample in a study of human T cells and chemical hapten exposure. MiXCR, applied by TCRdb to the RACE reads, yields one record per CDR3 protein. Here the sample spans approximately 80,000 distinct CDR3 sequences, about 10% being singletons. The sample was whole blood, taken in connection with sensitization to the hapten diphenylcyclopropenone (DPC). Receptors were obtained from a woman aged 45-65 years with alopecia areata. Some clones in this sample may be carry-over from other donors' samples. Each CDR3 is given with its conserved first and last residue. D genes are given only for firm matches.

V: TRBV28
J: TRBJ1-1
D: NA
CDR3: CASSFFTEAFF

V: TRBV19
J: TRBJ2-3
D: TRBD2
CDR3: CASKRNSPRAGGSTDTQYF

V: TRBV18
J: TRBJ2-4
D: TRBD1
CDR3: CASTWDRADNTRNF

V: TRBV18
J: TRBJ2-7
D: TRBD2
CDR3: CASSLRVVSGFQPSYEQYF

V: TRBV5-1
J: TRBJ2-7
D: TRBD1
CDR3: CASGTTGIYEQYF

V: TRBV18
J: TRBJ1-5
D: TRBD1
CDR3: CASSPSRSGGSQPQHF

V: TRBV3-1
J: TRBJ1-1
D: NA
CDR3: CASSQATEAFF

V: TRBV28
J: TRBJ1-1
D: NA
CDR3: CASSLPPSQNTEAFF

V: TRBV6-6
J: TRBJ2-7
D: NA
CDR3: CASSYSTTTYEQYF

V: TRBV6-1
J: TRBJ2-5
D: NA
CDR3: CASSTRRETQYF

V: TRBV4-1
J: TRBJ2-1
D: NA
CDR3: CASVNLGVASEQFF

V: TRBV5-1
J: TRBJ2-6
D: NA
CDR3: CPSSLSGVQAGANVLTF

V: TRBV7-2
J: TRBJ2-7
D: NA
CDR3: CASSLRTPPYEQYF

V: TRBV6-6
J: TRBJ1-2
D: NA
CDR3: CASSYSTMPELRPLNGYTF

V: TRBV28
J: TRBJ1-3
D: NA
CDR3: CATLHTSGNTIYF

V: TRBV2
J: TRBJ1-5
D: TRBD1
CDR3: CASSDRGGNQPQHF

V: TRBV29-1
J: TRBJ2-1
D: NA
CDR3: CSVASGSSYNEQFF

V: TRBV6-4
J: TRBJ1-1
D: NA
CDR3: CASRIRAGVNTEAFF

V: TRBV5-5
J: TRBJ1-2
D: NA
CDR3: CASSLGVVVSDNYGYTF

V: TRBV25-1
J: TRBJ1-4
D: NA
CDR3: CASTEGVKLFF

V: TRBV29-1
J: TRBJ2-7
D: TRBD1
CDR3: CGGRTGGEQYF

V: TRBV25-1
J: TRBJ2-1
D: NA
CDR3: CASSESGPPYNEQFF

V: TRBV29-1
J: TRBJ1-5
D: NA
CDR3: CSVSRDSNQPQHF

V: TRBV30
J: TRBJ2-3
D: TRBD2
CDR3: CAWNRGLAGWTGTDTQYF

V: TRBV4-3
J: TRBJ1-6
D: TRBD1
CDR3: CASSQDDRVDDSPLHF

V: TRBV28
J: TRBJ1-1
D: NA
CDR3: CASSSRRTEAFF

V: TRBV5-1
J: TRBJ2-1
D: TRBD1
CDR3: CASSLVPGGGEQFF

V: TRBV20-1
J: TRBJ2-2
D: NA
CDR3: CSARIGVMAGELFF

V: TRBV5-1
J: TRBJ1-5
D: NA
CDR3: CASSLGRADQPQHF

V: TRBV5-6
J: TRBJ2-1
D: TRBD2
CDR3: CASSLTSGRHSYNEQFF

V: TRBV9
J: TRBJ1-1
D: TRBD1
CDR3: CASSATGQNTEAFF

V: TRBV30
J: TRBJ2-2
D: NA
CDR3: CASLGTANTGELFF

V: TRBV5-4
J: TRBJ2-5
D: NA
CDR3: CASSLFGEETQYF

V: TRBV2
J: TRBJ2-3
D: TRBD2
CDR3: CASGGLAGPSTDTQYF

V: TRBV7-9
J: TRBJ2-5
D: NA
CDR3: CASSLVSGKETQYF

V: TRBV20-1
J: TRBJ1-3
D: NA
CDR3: CSARRDGILGNTIYF

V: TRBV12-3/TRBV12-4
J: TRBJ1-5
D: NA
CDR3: CASRAPGSNQPQHF

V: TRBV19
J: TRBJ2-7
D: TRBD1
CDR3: CASSQQGTSYEQYF

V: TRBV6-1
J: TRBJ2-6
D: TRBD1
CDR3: CASSGQGYGANVLTF

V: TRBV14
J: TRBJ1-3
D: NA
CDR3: CASSHRRGGPGNTIYF

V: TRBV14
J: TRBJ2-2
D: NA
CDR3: CASSRKSGRVNTGELFF

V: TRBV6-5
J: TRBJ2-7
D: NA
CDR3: CASSYAGGRYHEQYF